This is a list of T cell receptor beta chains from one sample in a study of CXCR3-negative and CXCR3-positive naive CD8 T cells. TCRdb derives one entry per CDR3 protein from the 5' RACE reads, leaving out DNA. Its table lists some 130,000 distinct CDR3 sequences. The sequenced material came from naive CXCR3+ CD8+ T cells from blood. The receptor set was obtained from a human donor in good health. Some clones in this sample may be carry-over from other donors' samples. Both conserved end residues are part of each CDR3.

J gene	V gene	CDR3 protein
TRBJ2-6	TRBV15	CATHPGQANSGANVLTF
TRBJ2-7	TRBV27	CASSLSGQGDYEQYF
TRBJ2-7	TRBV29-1	CSVSGLALEQYF
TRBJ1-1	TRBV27	CASSSGTPNTEAFF
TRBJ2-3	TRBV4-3	CASSQAGGGTDTQYF
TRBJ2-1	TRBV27	CASMGIDGLNEQFF
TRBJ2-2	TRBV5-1	CASSPGQGWAGELFF
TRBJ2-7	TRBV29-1	CSVDIPGGISYEQYF
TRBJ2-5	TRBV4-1	CASSQGQKRGASYQETQYF
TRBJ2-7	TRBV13	CASSLRLAGAYEQYF
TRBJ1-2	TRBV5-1	CASSFRGDTDYTF
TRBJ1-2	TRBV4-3	CASSQGNRDYGYTF
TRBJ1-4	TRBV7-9	CASSPLVGQGATNEKLFF
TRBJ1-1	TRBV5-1	CASSWSGGGTEAFF
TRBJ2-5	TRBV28	CASIEPGGLIQYF
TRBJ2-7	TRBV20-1	CSAPPDGADYEQYF
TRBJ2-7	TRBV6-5	CASSYGDAYEQYF
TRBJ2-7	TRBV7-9	CASSLVTNYEQYF
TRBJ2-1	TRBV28	CASTKGREWNEQFF
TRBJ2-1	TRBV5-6	CASISALTSDNEQFF
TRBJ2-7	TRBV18	CASSPPDRPRSYEQYF
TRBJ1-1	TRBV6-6	CASNANGVTEAFF
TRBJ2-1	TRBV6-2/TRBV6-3	CASSGQGIHNEQFF
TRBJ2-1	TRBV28	CASSYAEASGMWNEQFF
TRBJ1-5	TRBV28	CASSLSRRGNQPQHF
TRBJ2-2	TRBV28	CASSTGTGGRHDTGELFF
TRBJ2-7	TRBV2	CASSEFRRGRYEQYF
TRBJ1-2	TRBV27	CASSLGQGGNYGYTF
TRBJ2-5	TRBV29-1	CSVEDHLSGAAGETQYF
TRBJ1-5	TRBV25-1	CASSGGTGGQPQHF
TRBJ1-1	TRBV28	CASSSPRTALNTEAFF
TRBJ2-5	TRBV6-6	CARVAGGAQETQYF
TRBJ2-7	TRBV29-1	CSVGTGTYEQYF
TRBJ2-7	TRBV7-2	CASSLGLAPTYEQYF
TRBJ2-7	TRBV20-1	CSASAGDRGLGEQYF
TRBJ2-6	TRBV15	CATSRDLGSGANVLTF
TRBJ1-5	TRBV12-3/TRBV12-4	CASSLSPGVQPQHF
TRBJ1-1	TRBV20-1	CSASDLMNTEAFF
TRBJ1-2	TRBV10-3	CAIRWLGGYTF
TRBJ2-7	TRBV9	CASSLGIGTVYEQYF
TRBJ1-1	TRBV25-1	CASSEFDRADTEAFF
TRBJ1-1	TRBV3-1	CASSLDRFMNTEAFF
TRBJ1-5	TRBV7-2	CASSPFLSGPGFQPQHF
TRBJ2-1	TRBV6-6	CASRVVAGALNEQFF
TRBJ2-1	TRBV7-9	CASSPPFGTTWGGNEQFF
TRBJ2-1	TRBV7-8	CASSLYPGPMDEQFF
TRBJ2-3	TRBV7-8	CASSLSRGPVGGTGDADTQYF
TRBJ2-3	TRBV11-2	CASSRRASADTQYF
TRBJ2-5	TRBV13	CASSFDTGKTQYF
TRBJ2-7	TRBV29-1	CSAIERGTYEQYF
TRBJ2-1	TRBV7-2	CASRQRTGPYNEQFF
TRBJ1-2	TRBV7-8	CASSLAGGDRGNPWGSGYTF
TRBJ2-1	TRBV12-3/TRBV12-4	CASSLSQGGRANEQFF
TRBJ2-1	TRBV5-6	CASSLQLAGGHSSYNEQFF